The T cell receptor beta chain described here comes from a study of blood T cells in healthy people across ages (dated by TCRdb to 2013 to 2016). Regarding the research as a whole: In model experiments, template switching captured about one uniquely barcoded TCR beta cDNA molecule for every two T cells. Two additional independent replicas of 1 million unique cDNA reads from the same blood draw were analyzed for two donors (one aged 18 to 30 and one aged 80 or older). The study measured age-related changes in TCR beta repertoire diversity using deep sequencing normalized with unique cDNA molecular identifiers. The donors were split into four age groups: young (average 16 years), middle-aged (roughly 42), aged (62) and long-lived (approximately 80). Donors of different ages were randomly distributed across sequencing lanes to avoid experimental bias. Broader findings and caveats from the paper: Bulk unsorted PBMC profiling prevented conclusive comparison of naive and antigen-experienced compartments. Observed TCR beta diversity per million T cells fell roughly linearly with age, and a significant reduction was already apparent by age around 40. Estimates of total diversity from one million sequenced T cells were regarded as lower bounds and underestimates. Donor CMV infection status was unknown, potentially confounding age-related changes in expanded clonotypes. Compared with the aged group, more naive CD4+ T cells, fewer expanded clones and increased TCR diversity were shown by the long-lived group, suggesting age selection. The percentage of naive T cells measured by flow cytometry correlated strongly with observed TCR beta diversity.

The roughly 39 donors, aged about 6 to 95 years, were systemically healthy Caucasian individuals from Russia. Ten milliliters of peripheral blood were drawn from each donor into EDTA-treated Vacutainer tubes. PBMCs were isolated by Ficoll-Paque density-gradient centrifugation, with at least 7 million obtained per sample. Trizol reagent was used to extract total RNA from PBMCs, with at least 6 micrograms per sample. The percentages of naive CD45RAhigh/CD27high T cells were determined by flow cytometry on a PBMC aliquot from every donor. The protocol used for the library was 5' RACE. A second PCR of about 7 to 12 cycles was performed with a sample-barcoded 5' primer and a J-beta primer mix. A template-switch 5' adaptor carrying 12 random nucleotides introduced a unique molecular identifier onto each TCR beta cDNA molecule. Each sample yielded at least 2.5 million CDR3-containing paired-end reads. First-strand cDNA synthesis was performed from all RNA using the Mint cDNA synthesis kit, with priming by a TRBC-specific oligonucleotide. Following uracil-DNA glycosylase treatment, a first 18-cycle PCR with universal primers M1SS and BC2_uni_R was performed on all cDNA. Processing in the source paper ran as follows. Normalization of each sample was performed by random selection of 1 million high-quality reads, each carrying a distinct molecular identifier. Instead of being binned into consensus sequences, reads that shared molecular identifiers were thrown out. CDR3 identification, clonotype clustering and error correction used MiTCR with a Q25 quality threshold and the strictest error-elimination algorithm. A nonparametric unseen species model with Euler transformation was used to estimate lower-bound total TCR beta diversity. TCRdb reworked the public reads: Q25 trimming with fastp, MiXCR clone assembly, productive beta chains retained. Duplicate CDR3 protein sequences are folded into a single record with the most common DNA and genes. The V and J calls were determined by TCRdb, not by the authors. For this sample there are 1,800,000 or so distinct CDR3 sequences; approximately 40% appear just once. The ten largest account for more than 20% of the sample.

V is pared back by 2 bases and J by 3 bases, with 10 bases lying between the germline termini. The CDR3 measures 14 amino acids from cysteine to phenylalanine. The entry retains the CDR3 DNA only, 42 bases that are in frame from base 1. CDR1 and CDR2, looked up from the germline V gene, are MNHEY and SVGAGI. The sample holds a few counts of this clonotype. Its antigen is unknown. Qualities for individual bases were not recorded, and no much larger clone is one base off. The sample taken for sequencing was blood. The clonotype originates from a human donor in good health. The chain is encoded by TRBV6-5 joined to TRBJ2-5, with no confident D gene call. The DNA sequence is TGTGCCAGCAGTTACGTCAGTCCGGAAGAGACCCAGTACTTC. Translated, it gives CASSYVSPEETQYF.